This T cell receptor (beta chain) was recorded in a study of CD8 T cells in ankylosing spondylitis. Via MiXCR, TCRdb re-called the 5' RACE reads, giving one row per CDR3 protein. The sample includes about 540,000 distinct CDR3 sequences, roughly an eighth of them seen just once. In this sample, this clonotype turned up a few times. No antigen is known for it. Trimming took 5 bases from V and 7 from J, leaving 15 bases between them. CDR3 length: 14 amino acids. The study, taken as a whole, reports: Ankylosing spondylitis blood seemed to carry a telltale TCR beta motif made of about 8 highly homologous variants. Several of the motif variants were reported before in synovial fluid and blood from reactive arthritis. Researchers reportedly found disease-linked clones significantly enriched in matched ankylosing spondylitis synovial fluid.

The TCR originated in a male donor with ankylosing spondylitis. This chain joins TRBV12-3 or TRBV12-4 and TRBJ2-1; the D gene is possibly TRBD1 (6 bases). Sequenced input: blood, either unsorted or a sorted T cell fraction (not recorded which). Here the CDR3 DNA reads TGTGCCAGCAGTACCGGGACATGGGCGAATGAGCAGTTCTTC. Translation gives CASSTGTWANEQFF.